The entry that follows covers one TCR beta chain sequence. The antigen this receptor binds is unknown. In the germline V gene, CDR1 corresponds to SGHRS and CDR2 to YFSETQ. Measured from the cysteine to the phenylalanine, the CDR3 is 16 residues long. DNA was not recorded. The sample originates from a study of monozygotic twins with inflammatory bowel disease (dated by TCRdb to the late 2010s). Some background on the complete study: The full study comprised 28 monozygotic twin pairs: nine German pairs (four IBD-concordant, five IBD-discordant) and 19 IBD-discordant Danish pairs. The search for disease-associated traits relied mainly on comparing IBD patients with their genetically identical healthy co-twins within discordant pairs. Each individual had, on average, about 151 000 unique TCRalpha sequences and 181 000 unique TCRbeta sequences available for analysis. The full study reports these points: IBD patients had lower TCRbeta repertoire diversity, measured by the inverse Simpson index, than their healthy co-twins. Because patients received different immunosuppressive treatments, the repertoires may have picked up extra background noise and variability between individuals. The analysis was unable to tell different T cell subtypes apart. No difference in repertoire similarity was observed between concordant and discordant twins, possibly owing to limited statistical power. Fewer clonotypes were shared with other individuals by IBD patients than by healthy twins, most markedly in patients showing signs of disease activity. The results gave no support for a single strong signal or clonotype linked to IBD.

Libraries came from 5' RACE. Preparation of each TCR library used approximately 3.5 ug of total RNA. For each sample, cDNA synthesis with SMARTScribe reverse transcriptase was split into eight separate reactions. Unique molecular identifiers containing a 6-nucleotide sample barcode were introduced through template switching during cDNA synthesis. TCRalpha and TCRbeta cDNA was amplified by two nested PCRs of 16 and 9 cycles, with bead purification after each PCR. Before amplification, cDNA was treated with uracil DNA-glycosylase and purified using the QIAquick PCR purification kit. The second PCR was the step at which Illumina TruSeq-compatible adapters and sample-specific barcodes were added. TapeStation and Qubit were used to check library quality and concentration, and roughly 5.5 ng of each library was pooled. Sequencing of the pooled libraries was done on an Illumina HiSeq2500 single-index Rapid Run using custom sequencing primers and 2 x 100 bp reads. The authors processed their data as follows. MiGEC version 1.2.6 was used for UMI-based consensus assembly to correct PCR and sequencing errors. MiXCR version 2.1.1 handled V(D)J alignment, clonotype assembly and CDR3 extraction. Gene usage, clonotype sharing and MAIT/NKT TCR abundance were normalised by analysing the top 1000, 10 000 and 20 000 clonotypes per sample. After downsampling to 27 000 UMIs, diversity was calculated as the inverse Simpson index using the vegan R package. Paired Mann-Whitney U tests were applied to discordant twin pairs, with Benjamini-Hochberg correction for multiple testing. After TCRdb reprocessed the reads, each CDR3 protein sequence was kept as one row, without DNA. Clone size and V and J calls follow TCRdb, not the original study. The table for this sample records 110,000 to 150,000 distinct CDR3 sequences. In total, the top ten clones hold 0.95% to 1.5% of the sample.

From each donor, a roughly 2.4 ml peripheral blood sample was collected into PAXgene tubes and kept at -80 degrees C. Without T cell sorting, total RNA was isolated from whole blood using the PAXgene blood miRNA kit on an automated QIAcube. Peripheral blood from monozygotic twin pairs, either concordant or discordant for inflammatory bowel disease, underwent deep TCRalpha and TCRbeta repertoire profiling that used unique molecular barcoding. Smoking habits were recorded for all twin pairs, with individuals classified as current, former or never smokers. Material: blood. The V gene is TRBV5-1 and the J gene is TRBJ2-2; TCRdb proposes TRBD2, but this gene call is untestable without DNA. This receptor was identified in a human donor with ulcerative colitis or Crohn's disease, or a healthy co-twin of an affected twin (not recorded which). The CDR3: CASSLLAGMNTGELFF.